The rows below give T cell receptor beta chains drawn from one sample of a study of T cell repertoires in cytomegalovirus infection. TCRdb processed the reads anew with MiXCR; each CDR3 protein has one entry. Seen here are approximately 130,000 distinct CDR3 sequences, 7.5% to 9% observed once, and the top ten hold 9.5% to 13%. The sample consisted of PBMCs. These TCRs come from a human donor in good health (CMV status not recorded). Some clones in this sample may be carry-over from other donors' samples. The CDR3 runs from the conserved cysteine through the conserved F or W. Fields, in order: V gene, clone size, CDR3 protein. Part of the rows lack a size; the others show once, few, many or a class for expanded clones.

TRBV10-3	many	CAISGTGNSPLHF
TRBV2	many	CASSSGGRFLNTEAFF
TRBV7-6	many	CASSLVQGGGEQYF
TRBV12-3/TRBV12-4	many	CASSGLRDRGNTIYF
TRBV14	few	CASSPRGHMNTEAFF
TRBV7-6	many	CASSLLAHGGPFDTQYF
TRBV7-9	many	CASSRGQMNYGYTF
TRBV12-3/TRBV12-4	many	CASSLDRGSANEQFF
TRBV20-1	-	CSAQTEANYGYTF
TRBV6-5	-	CASSYSSPNTEAFF
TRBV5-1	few	CASSLGIALYNEQFF
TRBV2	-	CASSEGPKSSYNSPLHF
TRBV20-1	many	CSARYDWDTYGYTF
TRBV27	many	CASSPPGLAGFRELFF
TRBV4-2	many	CASSQDWQGNGYTF
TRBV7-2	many	CASNPGAGREQYF
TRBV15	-	CATSRVAQGTGANVLTF
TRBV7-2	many	CASCKGGSGGLQETQYF
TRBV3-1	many	CASSSEGVSPLHF
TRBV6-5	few	CASTPGTGQLGYTF
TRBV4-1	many	CASSQAAGALGYTF
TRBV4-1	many	CASSQGGGTGELFF
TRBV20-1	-	CSARSGGVYEQYF
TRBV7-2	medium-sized	CASSSPGTYEQYF
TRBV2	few	CASRRGETQYF
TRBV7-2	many	CASSLDRGSNYGYTF
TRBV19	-	CASTDQGADTEAFF
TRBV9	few	CASSVGGARETQYF
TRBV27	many	CASSFTGTGGETQYF
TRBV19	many	CASSMFRAAGIGGEQYF
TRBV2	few	CASSEARWATEAFF
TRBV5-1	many	CASSLDSINQPQHF
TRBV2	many	CASSERGPPYNEQFF
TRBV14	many	CASSRGANVLTF
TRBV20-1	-	CSARDRGQGEQYF
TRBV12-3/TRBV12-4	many	CASSLGVGRRDEKLFF
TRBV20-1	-	CSAIQIYGYTF
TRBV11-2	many	CASSLQNSGNTIYF
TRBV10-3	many	CAISDLGGLYGYTF
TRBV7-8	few	CASSTGGQITGELFF
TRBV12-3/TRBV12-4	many	CASSLWDRSKNIQYF
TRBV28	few	CASNLSGRSTDTQYF
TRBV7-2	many	CASSLITGVQPQHF
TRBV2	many	CASSEINRGPLISGNTIYF
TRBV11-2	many	CASSPDRVWYTEAFF
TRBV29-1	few	CSVGTRKRHNEQFF
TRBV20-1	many	CSARTGEGYTF
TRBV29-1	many	CSVSTGTALYEQYF
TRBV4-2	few	CASSKGVEALGSTEAFF
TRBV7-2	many	CASSRGVQETQYF
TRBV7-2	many	CASSGAGVIQETQYF
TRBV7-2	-	CANSLGMATGNTIYF
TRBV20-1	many	CSVSHYGYTF
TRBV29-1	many	CSVEVYNEQFF
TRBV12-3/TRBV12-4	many	CASSLRAGIAGNTIYF
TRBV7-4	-	CATDGSSSYEQYF